This TCR beta chain appears in the sequencing data of a study of beta chain features in type 1 diabetes. Whole-study findings and limits: VDJ junctions in type 1 diabetes patients carried more deletions and fewer insertions.

CDR1 is MGHDK and CDR2 is SYGVNS in the germline V gene. V was trimmed by 4 bases and J by 3 bases, leaving 10 bases between them. This CDR3 has 13 residues. Expressed TCRB transcripts were sequenced after all isolated RNA was converted to cDNA. TCRdb's table, derived via immunoSEQ multiplex PCR, lists solely in-frame clones and lacks some. The repertoire holds about 400,000 clones, with 10% to 15% as singletons. Purity of each sorted population was above 98%. Only a few counts were recorded for this clone. Antigen: not known. The sequencing input was naive CD4+ T cells from blood. V gene TRBV25-1 combines with J gene TRBJ2-7; D is unclear. The sequence was collected from a man aged 18 to 29 in good health. The CDR3 is CASSGLTNYEQYF. CDR3 bases: TGTGCCAGCAGTGGCCTTACTAACTACGAGCAGTACTTC.